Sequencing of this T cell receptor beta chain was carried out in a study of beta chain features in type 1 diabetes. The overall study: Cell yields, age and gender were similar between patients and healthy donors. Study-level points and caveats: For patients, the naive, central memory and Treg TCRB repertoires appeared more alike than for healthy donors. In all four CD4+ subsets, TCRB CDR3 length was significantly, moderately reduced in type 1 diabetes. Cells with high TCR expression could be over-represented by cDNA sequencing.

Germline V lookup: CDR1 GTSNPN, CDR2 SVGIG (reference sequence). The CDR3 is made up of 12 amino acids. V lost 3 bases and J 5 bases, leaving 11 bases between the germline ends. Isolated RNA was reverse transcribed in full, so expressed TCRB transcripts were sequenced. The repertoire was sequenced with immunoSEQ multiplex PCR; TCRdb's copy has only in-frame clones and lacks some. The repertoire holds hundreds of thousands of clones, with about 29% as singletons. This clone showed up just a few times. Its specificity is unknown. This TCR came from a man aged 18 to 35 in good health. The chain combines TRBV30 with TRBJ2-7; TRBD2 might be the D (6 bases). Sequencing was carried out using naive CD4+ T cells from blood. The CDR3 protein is CAWRASVHEQYF. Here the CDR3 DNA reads TGTGCCTGGAGGGCTAGCGTCCACGAGCAGTACTTC.